Presented here are 7 T cell receptor beta chains from one specimen sequenced in a study of technical replicates of blood from a handful of donors (dated by TCRdb to about 2017). Library creation used the immunoSEQ multiplex PCR assay. Not all clones reach the TCRdb copy of this immuneACCESS table, which keeps in-frame sequences only. Checked studies attribute under half of the gap to unresolved V genes and leave the rest unexplained. The sample table holds some 54,000 clones, of which over 85% were seen once. The ten top clones hold about 4% of the sample. Material: PBMCs. These receptor sequences come from a human donor in good health. Some clones in this sample may be carry-over from other donors' samples.

As to this clone: This CDR3 is also generated by other DNA sequences in the sample. The chain employs TRBV5-6 and TRBJ2-1, with D perhaps matching TRBD1 (5 bases). Germline CDR1 reads SGHDT; CDR2 reads YYEEEE. Between the trimmed V and J ends, which lost 2 bases and 0 bases, there was a span of 6 bases. The CDR3 covers 14 residues. The CDR3 nucleotides are TGTGCCAGCAGCTTTGACAGCTCCTACAATGAGCAGTTCTTC. It specifies CASSFDSSYNEQFF.

The rearrangement joins TRBV6-5 to TRBJ1-1, with no clear D. The CDR3 totals 13 residues. The V end was cut by 8 bases, the J end by 5 bases, with 15 bases between. Per the germline V gene, CDR1 is MNHEY and CDR2 is SVGAGI. In DNA form, the CDR3 reads TGTGCCAGCTTATCAATCAGGAGGACTGAAGCTTTCTTT. Residues: CASLSIRRTEAFF.

This clone occurred once. This sequence joins TRBV4-1 and TRBJ2-7, with 11 positions matching TRBD2. Germline lookup yields CDR1 MGHRA and CDR2 YSYEKL. The junction had 14 bases not matched to a gene; V was cut back by 6 bases and J by 7 bases. The CDR3 totals 16 residues. The chain's CDR3 is CASSHTLSGGAYEQYF. In nucleotides, the CDR3 is TGCGCCAGCAGTCATACCCTTAGCGGGGGGGCGTATGAGCAGTACTTC.

V is TRBV30 and J is TRBJ1-2, with TRBD1 matching over 9 bases. The germline gives CDR1 GTSNPN, CDR2 SVGIG (reference sequence). Trimming removed 8 bases from V and 2 bases from J; junction bases left unmatched: 3. The CDR3 has 12 amino acids. The CDR3 nucleotides read TGTGCCGCGGACAGGGGCAACTATGGCTACACCTTC. This encodes CAADRGNYGYTF.

This sequence joins TRBV15 and TRBJ2-7; TRBD2 is a possible D gene (5 bases). The CDR3 is 13 residues long. The V gene lost 7 bases and the J gene lost 7 bases, with 17 bases spanning the gap. Germline values: CDR1 LNHNV, CDR2 YYDKDF (reference sequence). The CDR3 nucleotides are TGTGCCACCACCCCGCTAGCAGGTGGGGAGCAGTACTTC. Amino acid sequence: CATTPLAGGEQYF. Together with reference TRBV15 and TRBJ2-7, the CDR3 gives the full variable domain: DAMVIQNPRYQVTQFGKPVTLSCSQTLNHNVMYWYQQKSSQAPKLLFHYYDKDFNNEADTPDNFQSRRPNTSFCFLDIRSPGLGDTAMYLCATTPLAGGEQYFGPGTRLTVT.

The chain couples TRBV10-3 to TRBJ2-7; possible D gene TRBD1, 5 bases. The germline V and J ends were trimmed by 6 bases and 2 bases, with 8 bases remaining between them. CDR1 ENHRY and CDR2 SYGVKD come from the germline V gene. The CDR3 consists of 12 residues. The CDR3 nucleotides are TGTGCCATCAGAGACAGTACCTACGAGCAGTACTTC. Protein: CAIRDSTYEQYF.

This chain uses TRBV7-9 with TRBJ2-1, with TRBD2 matching over 8 bases. The CDR3 loop spans 15 amino acids. V shed 4 bases and J 8 bases; nucleotides not matched to a gene: 10. The germline gives CDR1 SEHNR, CDR2 FQNEAQ (reference sequence). The CDR3 is CASSSSGRDIDEQFF. CDR3 sequence (DNA): TGTGCCAGCAGCTCCAGCGGGAGAGATATAGATGAGCAGTTCTTC.